A single sample is the source of the 27 T cell receptor beta chains below, sequenced in a study of T cells in Graves' hyperthyroidism and ophthalmopathy. The TCR beta CDR3 regions underwent amplification using RNA transcripts as the source. The HTBI set primed first-round TCR CDR3 RT-PCR. TCRdb fed the multiplex PCR reads into MiXCR, producing one record per CDR3 protein. The table includes around 480,000 distinct CDR3 sequences, around an eighth detected once. The source material was blood. The origin of the receptors is a woman aged 18-29 years with Graves' hyperthyroidism.

This clonotype was observed at least ten times. This chain connects TRBV18 to TRBJ1-5; 7 bases align to TRBD1. This CDR3 is 17 amino acids long. The V segment lost 2 bases and the J segment 0 bases; nucleotides outside the gene matches: 7. The germline gives CDR1 KGHSH, CDR2 LQKENI. CDR3 nucleotides: TGTGCCAGCTCACCAGGTCGGACAGGAGGTAGCAATCAGCCCCAGCATTTT. Protein sequence: CASSPGRTGGSNQPQHF.

This clonotype was observed many times. The V and J genes are TRBV18 and TRBJ2-3; D unclear. Germline CDR1 and CDR2: KGHSH and LQKENI. The CDR3 runs 12 residues. V lost 5 bases to trimming and J lost 6 bases, with 9 bases between them. This CDR3 is CASSSATDTQYF. DNA of the CDR3: TGTGCCAGCTCAAGCGCCACCGATACGCAGTATTTT.

This clonotype was recorded at least ten times. The chain has TRBV5-1 and TRBJ2-7; 8 bases map to TRBD1. This CDR3 spans 14 amino acids. Germline V gives CDR1 SGHRS, CDR2 YFSETQ. The J segment lost 4 bases and the V segment lost 5 bases, leaving 8 bases of the junction unmatched. CDR3 residues: CASRATGASYEQYF. The CDR3 bases are TGCGCCAGCAGGGCGACAGGGGCCTCGTACGAGCAGTACTTC.

This clonotype was counted many times. The rearrangement links TRBV3-1 to TRBJ2-1; D unresolved. V was trimmed by 0 bases and J by 0 bases, leaving 12 bases between them. There are 17 residues in the CDR3. Germline V lookup: CDR1 LGHDT, CDR2 YNNKEL (reference sequence). The CDR3 loop reads CASSQDSARLSYNEQFF. For the CDR3, the DNA is TGTGCCAGCAGCCAAGACTCTGCGCGGCTCTCCTACAATGAGCAGTTCTTC.

The J gene is TRBJ2-1, the V gene TRBV10-3; 7 bases fit TRBD2. From germline, CDR1 is ENHRY and CDR2 SYGVKD. Trimming at V came to 0 bases and at J to 6 bases, leaving 14 bases not matched to a gene. There are 18 residues in the CDR3. The CDR3: CAISESLLLQRGLNEQFF. DNA for the CDR3: TGTGCCATCAGTGAGTCGCTATTATTACAGCGGGGCCTCAATGAGCAGTTCTTC.

The chain carries TRBV3-1 and TRBJ2-7; tentatively, D is TRBD2 (6 bases). Germline lookup yields CDR1 LGHDT and CDR2 YNNKEL (reference sequence). The V end was cut by 1 base, the J end by 4 bases, with 14 bases between. CDR3 size: 15 residues. This CDR3 reads CASSQGPGGWYEQYF. The CDR3 DNA follows: TGTGCCAGCAGCCAAGGGCCAGGAGGGTGGTACGAGCAGTACTTC.

This clonotype has a count of ten or more. The rearrangement joins TRBV10-3 to TRBJ2-3; 13 bases line up with TRBD2. The junction had 8 bases not matched to a gene; V was cut back by 2 bases and J by 3 bases. This CDR3 contains 18 residues. Germline lookup yields CDR1 ENHRY and CDR2 SYGVKD. The chain's CDR3 is CAISEPLRTSGRTDTQYF. DNA for the CDR3: TGTGCCATCAGTGAGCCGCTCCGGACTAGCGGGAGAACAGATACGCAGTATTTT.

There are many counts of this clonotype. V usage is TRBV2 and J usage is TRBJ1-2; TRBD1 might be the D (5 bases). The germline gives CDR1 SNHLY, CDR2 FYNNEI. The V gene lost 6 bases and the J gene lost 1 base, with 12 bases spanning the gap. CDR3 size: 14 residues. The CDR3 loop reads CASRGTRNNYGYTF. In nucleotides, the CDR3 is TGTGCCAGCAGGGGGACCAGGAATAACTATGGCTACACCTTC.

This rearrangement joins TRBV7-2 to TRBJ2-5, with 11 bases matching TRBD2. Looked up from germline, CDR1 is SGHTA and CDR2 is FQGNSA. J was trimmed by 5 bases and V by 7 bases; bases with no gene match: 6. The CDR3 covers 14 residues. The CDR3 region is CASNSGRAAETQYF. CDR3 DNA sequence: TGTGCCAGCAATAGCGGGAGGGCCGCGGAGACCCAGTACTTC.

The rearrangement links TRBV4-1 to TRBJ2-3, with TRBD2 identical over 11 bases. The CDR3 loop spans 17 amino acids. The germline V gene has CDR1 MGHRA and CDR2 YSYEKL. V dropped 3 bases and J dropped 4; count of bases not matched to a gene: 9. Here the CDR3 DNA reads TGCGCCAGCAGCCACCCTGCGACTAGCGGGAACGCAGATACGCAGTATTTT. It yields the protein CASSHPATSGNADTQYF.

Ten or more counts support this clonotype. The rearrangement uses TRBV11-2 and TRBJ2-1, with 10 nucleotides matching TRBD1. Germline-derived CDR1 and CDR2 are SGHAT and FQNNGV. The CDR3 length is 14 residues. V lost 1 base to trimming and J lost 8 bases; unmatched junction nucleotides: 2. The CDR3 DNA reads TGTGCCAGCAGCTTAGGGACAGGGGGATATGAGCAGTTCTTC. Its protein product is CASSLGTGGYEQFF.

The chain employs TRBV7-2 and TRBJ2-1; TRBD2 matches 8 bases. The CDR3 is made up of 15 amino acids. The germline V gene has CDR1 SGHTA and CDR2 FQGNSA. Germline trimming cut 10 bases from V and 6 bases from J; bases unmatched to any gene: 14. CDR3 loop: CANSPLAAGVNEQFF. DNA of the CDR3: TGTGCCAACTCCCCCTTAGCAGCGGGAGTCAATGAGCAGTTCTTC.

This chain links TRBV19 with TRBJ1-3, with D hard to call. Germline V lookup: CDR1 LNHDA, CDR2 SQIVND (reference sequence). The CDR3 totals 15 residues. V was trimmed by 2 bases and J by 0 bases, leaving 8 bases between them. DNA for the CDR3: TGTGCCAGTAGTATAACAGAAGACTCTGGAAACACCATATATTTT. It translates to CASSITEDSGNTIYF.

This clonotype was found a few times. This chain joins TRBV24-1 and TRBJ2-1; 7 bases are shared with TRBD1. The germline V gene encodes CDR1 KGHDR and CDR2 SFDVKD. V shed 4 bases and J 10 bases; nucleotides not matched to a gene: 3. There are 12 residues in the CDR3. The CDR3 DNA is TGTGCCACCAGTGAAGCGGACAGGGAGCAGTTCTTC. Its protein product is CATSEADREQFF.

The table lists this clonotype with a few counts. V usage is TRBV30 and J usage is TRBJ2-6; possibly TRBD1 or TRBD2 for D (5 bases each). This CDR3 spans 13 amino acids. In germline, CDR1 is GTSNPN, CDR2 SVGIG (reference sequence). The CDR3 nucleotides read TGTGCTTTTGAGGGGTCTGGGGCCAACGTCCTGACTTTC. This translates into CAFEGSGANVLTF. The complete variable domain, with remaining parts taken from reference TRBV30 and TRBJ2-6, reads SQTIHQWPATLVQPVGSPLSLECTVEGTSNPNLYWYRQAAGRGLQLLFYSVGIGQISSEVPQNLSASRPQDRQFILSSKKLLLSDSGFYLCAFEGSGANVLTFGAGSRLTVL.

In this sample, this clonotype turned up many times. The chain recombines TRBV5-1 with TRBJ2-5; TRBD1 matches at 7 bases. J was trimmed by 9 bases and V by 4 bases; bases with no gene match: 9. The CDR3 spans 13 residues. From germline, CDR1 is SGHRS and CDR2 YFSETQ. This CDR3 is CASSSLGQSAQYF. The CDR3 bases are TGCGCCAGCAGCAGCCTGGGACAGTCCGCCCAGTACTTC. The whole variable domain, filled in from reference TRBV5-1 and TRBJ2-5, reads KAGVTQTPRYLIKTRGQQVTLSCSPISGHRSVSWYQQTPGQGLQFLFEYFSETQRNKGNFPGRFSGRQFSNSRSEMNVSTLELGDSALYLCASSSLGQSAQYFGPGTRLLVL.

This sequence joins TRBV11-2 and TRBJ2-3, with TRBD2 identical over 16 bases. This CDR3 comprises 18 residues. Germline CDR1 and CDR2: SGHAT and FQNNGV. Unmatched junction bases numbered 5, after V lost 0 bases and J lost 5 bases. This chain's CDR3 is CASSLEGLAGGPGDTQYF. As DNA, the CDR3 is TGTGCCAGCAGCTTAGAGGGACTAGCGGGAGGGCCTGGAGATACGCAGTATTTT.

This sequence joins TRBV19 and TRBJ1-4; 7 nucleotides align to TRBD1. Germline-derived CDR1 and CDR2 are LNHDA and SQIVND (reference sequence). There are 14 residues in the CDR3. V shed 7 bases and J 7 bases; nucleotides not matched to a gene: 9. CDR3 loop: CASNLPGQSEKLFF. The DNA for the CDR3 is TGTGCCAGTAACCTGCCGGGACAGTCTGAAAAACTGTTTTTT.

This clonotype came up many times. V usage is TRBV20-1 and J usage is TRBJ2-1; 14 positions match TRBD2. Losses at the gene ends were 1 base for V and 8 bases for J; bases not matched to a gene: 4. CDR1 is DFQATT, CDR2 SNEGSKA, per germline (reference sequence). This CDR3 has 15 residues. The CDR3 here is CSARAGLAGEDEQFF. As DNA, the CDR3 is TGCAGTGCTAGAGCGGGACTAGCGGGAGAAGATGAGCAGTTCTTC.

The chain carries TRBV6-1 and TRBJ1-4, with 8 bases lining up with TRBD1. The CDR3 consists of 14 residues. V was clipped by 6 bases and J by 3 bases; unmatched bases: 3. Germline-derived CDR1 and CDR2 are MNHNS and SASEGT. As DNA, the CDR3 is TGTGCCAGCAGGGGACAGGCCTCTAATGAAAAACTGTTTTTT. It translates to CASRGQASNEKLFF.

This CDR3 reads CASSSPLAGETQYF. CDR3 in DNA: TGTGCCAGCAGTTCCCCACTAGCGGGAGAGACCCAGTACTTC. The genes are TRBV6-4 and TRBJ2-5, with 9 bases identical to TRBD2. V shed 5 bases, J shed 4 bases, and the junction held 5 bases outside the gene matches. Germline lookup yields CDR1 MRHNA and CDR2 SNTAGT. The CDR3 consists of 14 residues.

This chain connects TRBV30 to TRBJ1-4, with D perhaps matching TRBD1 (6 bases). The CDR3 is 17 residues long. Trimming stripped 0 bases from V and 0 bases from J, with 14 bases between. Germline V CDR1 and CDR2: GTSNPN, SVGIG (reference sequence). CDR3 amino acids: CAWSVPYRAATNEKLFF. The CDR3 bases are TGTGCCTGGAGTGTACCCTACAGGGCCGCAACTAATGAAAAACTGTTTTTT. Combining the CDR3 with reference TRBV30 and TRBJ1-4 gives the whole variable domain SQTIHQWPATLVQPVGSPLSLECTVEGTSNPNLYWYRQAAGRGLQLLFYSVGIGQISSEVPQNLSASRPQDRQFILSSKKLLLSDSGFYLCAWSVPYRAATNEKLFFGSGTQLSVL.

This clonotype was counted at least ten times. The chain carries TRBV2 and TRBJ1-1; 10 bases are shared with TRBD1. The trim removed 9 bases at V and 4 bases at J, leaving 2 bases unmatched. The CDR3 extends over 12 amino acids. CDR1 is SNHLY, CDR2 FYNNEI, per germline. The CDR3 DNA reads TGTGCCAGAGGACAGGGGGTCACTGAAGCTTTCTTT. This sequence encodes CARGQGVTEAFF.

This clonotype was seen at least ten times. This chain links TRBV12-3 or TRBV12-4 with TRBJ2-7, with D perhaps matching TRBD2 (5 bases). The CDR3 is 14 residues long. The V end lost 2 bases, the J end lost 6 bases, and 14 bases lay between the germline ends. For the CDR3, the DNA is TGTGCCAGCAGTTTACACGCTAGCTCGTCCGAGCAGTACTTC. Amino acids: CASSLHASSSEQYF.

This clonotype showed up many times. This chain links TRBV7-3 with TRBJ2-1; 12 bases line up with TRBD2. Germline assignment: CDR1 SGHTA and CDR2 FQGTGA. With 3 bases clipped from V and 8 bases from J, the junction kept 2 bases outside the gene matches. This CDR3 has 14 residues. This CDR3 reads CASSLTSGSHEQFF. DNA of the CDR3: TGTGCCAGCAGCTTGACTAGCGGGAGCCATGAGCAGTTCTTC.

Details on this clonotype: A read error is possible here, since a much larger clone lies one base away. The V and J genes are TRBV12-3 or TRBV12-4 and TRBJ2-7; possible D gene TRBD1, 6 bases. Trimming shortened V by 5 bases and J by 5 bases, and 13 bases separated the two germline ends. This CDR3 is built from 13 residues. DNA for the CDR3: TGTGCCAGCAGTCTTCAGGGGCCCCACGAGCAGTACGTC. It translates to CASSLQGPHEQYV.

This clonotype was picked up many times. The chain employs TRBV10-1 and TRBJ2-3; 7 bases are shared with TRBD2. The germline gives CDR1 WNHNN, CDR2 SYGVQD (reference sequence). V was pared by 2 bases and J by 5 bases, with 10 bases of the junction left unmatched. The CDR3 has 16 residues. The CDR3 DNA sequence: TGCGCCAGCAGTGAGACGACGGGAGGTGGAGAAGATACGCAGTATTTT. This sequence encodes CASSETTGGGEDTQYF.